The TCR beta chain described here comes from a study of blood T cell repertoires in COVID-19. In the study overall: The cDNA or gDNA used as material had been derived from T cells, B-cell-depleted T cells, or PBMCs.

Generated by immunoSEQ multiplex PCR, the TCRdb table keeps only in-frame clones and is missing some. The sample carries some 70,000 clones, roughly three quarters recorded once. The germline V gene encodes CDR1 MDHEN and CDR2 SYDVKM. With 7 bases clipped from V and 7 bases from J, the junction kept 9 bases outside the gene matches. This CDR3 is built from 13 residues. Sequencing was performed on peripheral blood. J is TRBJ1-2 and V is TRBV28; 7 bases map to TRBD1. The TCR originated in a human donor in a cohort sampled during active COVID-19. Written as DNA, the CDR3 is TGTGCCAGCAAGGTCGACAGGGCTGGTGGCTACACCTTC. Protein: CASKVDRAGGYTF.